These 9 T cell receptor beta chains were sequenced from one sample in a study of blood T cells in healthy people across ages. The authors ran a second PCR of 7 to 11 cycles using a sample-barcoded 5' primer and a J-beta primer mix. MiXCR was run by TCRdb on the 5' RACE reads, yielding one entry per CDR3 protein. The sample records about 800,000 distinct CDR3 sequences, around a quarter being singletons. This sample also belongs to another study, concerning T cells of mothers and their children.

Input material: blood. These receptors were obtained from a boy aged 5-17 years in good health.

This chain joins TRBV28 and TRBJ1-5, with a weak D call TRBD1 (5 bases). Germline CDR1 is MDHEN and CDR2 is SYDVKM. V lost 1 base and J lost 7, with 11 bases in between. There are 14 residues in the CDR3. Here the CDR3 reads CASSLLRGTQPQHF. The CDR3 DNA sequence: TGTGCCAGCAGTTTATTGCGGGGGACGCAGCCCCAGCATTTT. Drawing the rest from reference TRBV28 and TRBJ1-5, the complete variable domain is DVKVTQSSRYLVKRTGEKVFLECVQDMDHENMFWYRQDPGLGLRLIYFSYDVKMKEKGDIPEGYSVSREKKERFSLILESASTNQTSMYLCASSLLRGTQPQHFGDGTRLSIL.

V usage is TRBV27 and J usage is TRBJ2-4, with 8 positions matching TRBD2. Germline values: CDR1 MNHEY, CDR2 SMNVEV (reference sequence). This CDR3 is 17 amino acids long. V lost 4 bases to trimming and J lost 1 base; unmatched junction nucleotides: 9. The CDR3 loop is CASSSHQTSAAKNIQYF. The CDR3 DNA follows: TGTGCCAGCAGTTCACATCAGACTAGCGCGGCCAAAAACATTCAGTACTTC.

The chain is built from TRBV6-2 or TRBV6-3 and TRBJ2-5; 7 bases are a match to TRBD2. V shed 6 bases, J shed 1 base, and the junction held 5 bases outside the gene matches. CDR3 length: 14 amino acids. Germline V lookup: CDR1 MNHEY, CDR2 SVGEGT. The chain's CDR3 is CASRPVAGQETQYF. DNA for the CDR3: TGTGCCAGCAGGCCCGTAGCGGGCCAAGAGACCCAGTACTTC.

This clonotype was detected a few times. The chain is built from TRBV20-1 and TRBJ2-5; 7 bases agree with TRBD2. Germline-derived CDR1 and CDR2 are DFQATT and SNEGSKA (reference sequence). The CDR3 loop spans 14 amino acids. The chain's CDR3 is CRLGGGGVQETQYF. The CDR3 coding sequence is TGCAGATTGGGTGGCGGGGGTGTCCAAGAGACCCAGTACTTC.

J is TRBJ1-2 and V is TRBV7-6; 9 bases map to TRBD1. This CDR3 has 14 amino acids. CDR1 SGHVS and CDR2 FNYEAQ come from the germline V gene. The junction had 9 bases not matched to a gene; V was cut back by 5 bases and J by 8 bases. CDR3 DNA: TGTGCCAGCAGCCCCCAGGACAGGGGTGGCGGCTACACCTTC. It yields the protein CASSPQDRGGGYTF.

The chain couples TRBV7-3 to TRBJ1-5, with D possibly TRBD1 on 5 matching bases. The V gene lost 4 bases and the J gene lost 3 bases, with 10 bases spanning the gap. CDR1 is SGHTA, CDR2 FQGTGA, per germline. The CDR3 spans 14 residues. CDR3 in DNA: TGTGCCAGCAGCTCCGGGGACCTCAATCAGCCCCAGCATTTT. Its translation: CASSSGDLNQPQHF.

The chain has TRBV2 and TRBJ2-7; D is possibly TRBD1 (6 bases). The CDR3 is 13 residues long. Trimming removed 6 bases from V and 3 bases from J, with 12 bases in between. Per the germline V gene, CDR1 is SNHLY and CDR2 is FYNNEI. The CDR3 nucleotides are TGTGCCAGCAGATGGACAGACCTCTACGAGCAGTACTTC. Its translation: CASRWTDLYEQYF.

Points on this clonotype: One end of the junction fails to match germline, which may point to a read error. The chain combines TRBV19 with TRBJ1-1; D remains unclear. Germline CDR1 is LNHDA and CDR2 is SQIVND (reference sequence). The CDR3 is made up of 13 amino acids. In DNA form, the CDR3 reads TGTACCAGTTACCCCACGAATAGTCCTGAAGCTTTCTTT. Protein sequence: CTSYPTNSPEAFF.

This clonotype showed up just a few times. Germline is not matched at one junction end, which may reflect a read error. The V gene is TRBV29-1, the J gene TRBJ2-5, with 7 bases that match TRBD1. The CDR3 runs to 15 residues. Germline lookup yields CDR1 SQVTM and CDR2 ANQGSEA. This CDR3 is CSVEDKGDSSYEQCF. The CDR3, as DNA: TGCAGCGTTGAAGATAAGGGGGACAGCTCCTACGAGCAGTGCTTC.